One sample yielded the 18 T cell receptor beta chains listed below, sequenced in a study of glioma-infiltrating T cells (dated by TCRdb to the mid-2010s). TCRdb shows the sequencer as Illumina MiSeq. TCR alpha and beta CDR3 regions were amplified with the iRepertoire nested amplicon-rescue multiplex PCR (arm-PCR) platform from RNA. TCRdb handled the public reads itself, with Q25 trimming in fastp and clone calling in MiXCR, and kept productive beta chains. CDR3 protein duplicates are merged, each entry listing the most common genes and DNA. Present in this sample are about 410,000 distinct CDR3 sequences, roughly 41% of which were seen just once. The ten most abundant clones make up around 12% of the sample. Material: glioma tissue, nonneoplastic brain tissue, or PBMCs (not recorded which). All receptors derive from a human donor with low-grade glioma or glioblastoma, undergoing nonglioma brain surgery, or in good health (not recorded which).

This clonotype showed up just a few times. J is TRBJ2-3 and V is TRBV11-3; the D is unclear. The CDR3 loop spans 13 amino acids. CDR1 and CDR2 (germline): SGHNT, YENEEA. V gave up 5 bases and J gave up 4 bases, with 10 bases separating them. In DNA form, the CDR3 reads TGTGCCAGCAGCCTGGTTGGGGCAGATACGCAGTATTTT. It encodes CASSLVGADTQYF.

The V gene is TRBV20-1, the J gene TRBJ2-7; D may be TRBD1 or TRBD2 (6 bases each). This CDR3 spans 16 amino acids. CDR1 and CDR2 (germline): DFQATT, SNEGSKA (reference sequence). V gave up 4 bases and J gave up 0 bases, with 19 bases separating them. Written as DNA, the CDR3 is TGCAGTGCTATACCATACAGGGACTCTTTCTCCTACGAGCAGTACTTC. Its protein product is CSAIPYRDSFSYEQYF.

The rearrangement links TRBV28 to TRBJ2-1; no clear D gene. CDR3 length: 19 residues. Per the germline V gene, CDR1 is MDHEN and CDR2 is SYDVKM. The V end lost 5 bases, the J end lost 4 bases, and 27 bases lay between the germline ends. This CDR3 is CASSRLTKRLIRTYNEQFF. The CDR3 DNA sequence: TGTGCCAGCAGTCGGTTGACGAAAAGGTTAATCCGTACGTACAATGAGCAGTTCTTC.

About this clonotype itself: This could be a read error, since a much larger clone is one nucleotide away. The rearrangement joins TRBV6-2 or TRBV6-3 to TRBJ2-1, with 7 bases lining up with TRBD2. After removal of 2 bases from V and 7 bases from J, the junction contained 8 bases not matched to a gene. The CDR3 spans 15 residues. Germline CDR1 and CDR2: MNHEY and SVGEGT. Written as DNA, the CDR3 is TGTGCCAGCAGTTACACGGATAGCGGGCGAAATGAGCAGTTCTTC. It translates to CASSYTDSGRNEQFF.

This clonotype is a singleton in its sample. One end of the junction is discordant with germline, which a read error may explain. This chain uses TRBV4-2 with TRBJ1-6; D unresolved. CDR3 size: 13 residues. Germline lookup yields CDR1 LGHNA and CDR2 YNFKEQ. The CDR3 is CASSRADNSPLNF. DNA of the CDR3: TGTGCCAGCAGCCGGGCGGATAATTCACCCCTCAACTTT.

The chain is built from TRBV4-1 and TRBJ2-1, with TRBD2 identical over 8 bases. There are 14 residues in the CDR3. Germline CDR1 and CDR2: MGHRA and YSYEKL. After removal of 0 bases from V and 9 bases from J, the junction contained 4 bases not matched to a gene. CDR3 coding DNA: TGCGCCAGCAGCCAAGATCGGCTAGCGGGTGAGCAGTTCTTC. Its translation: CASSQDRLAGEQFF.

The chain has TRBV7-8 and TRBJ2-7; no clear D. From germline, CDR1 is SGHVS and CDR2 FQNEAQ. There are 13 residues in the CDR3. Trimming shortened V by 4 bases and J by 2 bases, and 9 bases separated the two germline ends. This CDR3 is CASSSWEAYEQYF. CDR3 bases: TGTGCCAGCAGCTCCTGGGAAGCCTACGAGCAGTACTTC.

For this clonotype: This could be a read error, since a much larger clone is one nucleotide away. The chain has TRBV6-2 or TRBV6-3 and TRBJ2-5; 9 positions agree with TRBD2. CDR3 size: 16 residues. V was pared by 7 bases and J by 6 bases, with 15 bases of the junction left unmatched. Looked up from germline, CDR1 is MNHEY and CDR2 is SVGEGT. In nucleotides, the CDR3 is TGTGCCAGCAACAACGCCGAAGGGACTAGCTTAAAGACCCAGTACTTC. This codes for CASNNAEGTSLKTQYF.

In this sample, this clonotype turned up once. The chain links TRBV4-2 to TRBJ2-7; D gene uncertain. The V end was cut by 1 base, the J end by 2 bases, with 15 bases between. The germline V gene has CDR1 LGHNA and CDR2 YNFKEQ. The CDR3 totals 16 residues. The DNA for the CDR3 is TGTGCCAGCAGCCAAGCTTACGCTGATTCCACCTACGAGCAGTACTTC. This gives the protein CASSQAYADSTYEQYF.

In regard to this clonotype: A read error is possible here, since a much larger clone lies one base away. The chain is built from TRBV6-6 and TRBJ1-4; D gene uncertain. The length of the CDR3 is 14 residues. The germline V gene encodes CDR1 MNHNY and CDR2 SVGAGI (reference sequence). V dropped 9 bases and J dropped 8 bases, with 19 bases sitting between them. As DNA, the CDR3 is TGTGCCAGAAGTGGCCGGGCCTCAAGGGAAAAACTGTTTTTT. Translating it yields CARSGRASREKLFF.

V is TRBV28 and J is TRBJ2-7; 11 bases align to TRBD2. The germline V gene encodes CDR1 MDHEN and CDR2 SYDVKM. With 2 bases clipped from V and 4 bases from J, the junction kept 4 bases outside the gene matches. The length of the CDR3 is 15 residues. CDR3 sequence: CASSLTSGRSYEQYF. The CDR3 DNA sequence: TGTGCCAGCAGTTTAACTAGCGGGAGATCTTACGAGCAGTACTTC.

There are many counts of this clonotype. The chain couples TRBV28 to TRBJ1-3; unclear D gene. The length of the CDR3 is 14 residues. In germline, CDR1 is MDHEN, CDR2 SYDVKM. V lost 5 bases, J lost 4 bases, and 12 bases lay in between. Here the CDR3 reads CASSLPPRGNTIYF. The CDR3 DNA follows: TGTGCCAGCAGTCTCCCCCCCAGGGGAAACACCATATATTTT.

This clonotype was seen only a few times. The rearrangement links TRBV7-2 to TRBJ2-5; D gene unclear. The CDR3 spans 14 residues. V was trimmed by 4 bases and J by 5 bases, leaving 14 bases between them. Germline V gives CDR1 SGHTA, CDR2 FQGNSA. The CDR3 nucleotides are TGTGCCAGCAGCTCCTACCCCTGGGCGGAGACCCAGTACTTC. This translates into CASSSYPWAETQYF.

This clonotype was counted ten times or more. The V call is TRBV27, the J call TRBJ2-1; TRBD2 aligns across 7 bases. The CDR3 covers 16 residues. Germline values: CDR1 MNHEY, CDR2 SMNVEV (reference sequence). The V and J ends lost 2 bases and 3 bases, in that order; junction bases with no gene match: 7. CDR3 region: CASSLRLADGYNEQFF. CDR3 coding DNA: TGTGCCAGCAGTTTACGGCTAGCGGATGGCTACAATGAGCAGTTCTTC.

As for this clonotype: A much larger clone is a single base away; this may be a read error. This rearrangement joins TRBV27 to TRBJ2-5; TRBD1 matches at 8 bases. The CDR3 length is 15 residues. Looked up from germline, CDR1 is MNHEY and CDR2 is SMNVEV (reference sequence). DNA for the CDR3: TGTGCCAGCAGTTTTATAGGACAGGGTTTGGAGACCCAACACTTC. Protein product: CASSFIGQGLETQHF.

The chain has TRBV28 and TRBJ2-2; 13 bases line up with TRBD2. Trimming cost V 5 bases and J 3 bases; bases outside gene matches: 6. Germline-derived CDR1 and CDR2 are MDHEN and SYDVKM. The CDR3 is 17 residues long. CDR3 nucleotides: TGTGCCAGCAGTGACCGGGGACTAGCGGGGTACACCGGGGAGCTGTTTTTT. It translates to CASSDRGLAGYTGELFF.

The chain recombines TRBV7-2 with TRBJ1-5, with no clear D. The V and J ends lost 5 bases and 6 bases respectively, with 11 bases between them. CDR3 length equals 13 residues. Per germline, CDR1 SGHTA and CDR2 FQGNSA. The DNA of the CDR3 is TGTGCCAGCAGCGAGGGCCTAAGTCAGCCCCAGCATTTT. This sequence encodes CASSEGLSQPQHF. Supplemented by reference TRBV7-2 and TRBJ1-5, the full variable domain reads GAGVSQSPSNKVTEKGKDVELRCDPISGHTALYWYRQSLGQGLEFLIYFQGNSAPDKSGLPSDRFSAERTGGSVSTLTIQRTQQEDSAVYLCASSEGLSQPQHFGDGTRLSIL.

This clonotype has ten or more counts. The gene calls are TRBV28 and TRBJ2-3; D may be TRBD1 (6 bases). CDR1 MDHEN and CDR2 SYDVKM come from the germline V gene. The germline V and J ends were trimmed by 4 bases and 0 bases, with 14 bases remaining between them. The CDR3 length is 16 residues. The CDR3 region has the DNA TGTGCCAGCAGTTCCCGAGGGACATCTAGCACAGATACGCAGTATTTT. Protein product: CASSSRGTSSTDTQYF. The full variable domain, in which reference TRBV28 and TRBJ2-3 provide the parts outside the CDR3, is DVKVTQSSRYLVKRTGEKVFLECVQDMDHENMFWYRQDPGLGLRLIYFSYDVKMKEKGDIPEGYSVSREKKERFSLILESASTNQTSMYLCASSSRGTSSTDTQYFGPGTRLTVL.